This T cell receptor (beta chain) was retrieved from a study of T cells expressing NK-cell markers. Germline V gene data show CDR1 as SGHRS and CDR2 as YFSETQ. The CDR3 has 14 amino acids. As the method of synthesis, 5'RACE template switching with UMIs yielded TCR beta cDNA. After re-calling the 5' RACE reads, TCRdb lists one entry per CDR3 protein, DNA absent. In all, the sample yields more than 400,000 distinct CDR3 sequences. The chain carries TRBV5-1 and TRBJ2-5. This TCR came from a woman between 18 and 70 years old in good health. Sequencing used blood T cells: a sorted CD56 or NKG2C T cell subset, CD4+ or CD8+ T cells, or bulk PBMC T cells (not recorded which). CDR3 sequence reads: CASSLLPGQETQYF.